This T cell receptor (beta chain) was recorded in a study of blood T cell repertoires in COVID-19. Study at large: Acute and convalescent COVID-19 specimens originated in the United States, Italy and Spain. In each case, the material was cDNA or gDNA derived from T cells, B-cell-depleted T cells, or PBMCs.

As handled by the study authors: Reference gene primer amplification gave nucleated cell count estimates. The repertoire was sequenced with immunoSEQ multiplex PCR; TCRdb's copy has only in-frame clones and lacks some. V and J calls and clone size are as listed in that table; D and trimming were resolved from the DNA. This table holds tens of thousands of clones, approximately 91% found once. The TCR was taken from a woman aged 70-85 years with acute or convalescent COVID-19. Sequenced: peripheral blood.

This chain's CDR3 is CASSSRDREPNTEAFF. CDR3 sequence (DNA): TGTGCCAGCAGCTCGCGGGACAGGGAGCCGAACACTGAAGCTTTCTTT. The rearrangement links TRBV7-9 to TRBJ1-1; TRBD1 matches at 9 bases. This CDR3 contains 16 residues. Germline V gene sequence: CDR1 SEHNR, CDR2 FQNEAQ (reference sequence). Losses at the gene ends were 4 bases for V and 1 base for J; bases not matched to a gene: 7. Supplemented by reference TRBV7-9 and TRBJ1-1, the full variable domain reads DTGVSQNPRHKITKRGQNVTFRCDPISEHNRLYWYRQTLGQGPEFLTYFQNEAQLEKSRLLSDRFSAERPKGSFSTLEIQRTEQGDSAMYLCASSSRDREPNTEAFFGQGTRLTVV.